The 15 T cell receptor beta chains given below trace back to one sample, sequenced in a study of T cell responses to AZD1222 COVID-19 vaccine. Assay: immunoSEQ multiplex PCR; the TCRdb copy retains only in-frame clones and omits some. Of about 140,000 clones in the sample, roughly 92% were seen once. The sequencing here drew on peripheral blood, taken on day 0 of AZD1222 vaccination. The source is an adult in good health.

The chain carries TRBV19 and TRBJ2-1; D might be TRBD2 (6 bases). This CDR3 region has 14 residues. The V end lost 8 bases, the J end lost 4 bases, and 15 bases lay between the germline ends. Germline V gene sequence: CDR1 LNHDA, CDR2 SQIVND (reference sequence). The CDR3 bases are TGTGCCAGTCGTCGAGCGGGTATATACAATGAGCAGTTCTTC. It yields the protein CASRRAGIYNEQFF.

This chain joins TRBV6-5 and TRBJ2-7; 7 bases map to TRBD1. Germline V lookup: CDR1 MNHEY, CDR2 SVGAGI. Losses at the gene ends were 6 bases for V and 0 bases for J; bases not matched to a gene: 5. This CDR3 contains 14 residues. The CDR3 DNA is TGTGCCAGCAGCCGACAGGGTAGCTCCTACGAGCAGTACTTC. This sequence encodes CASSRQGSSYEQYF.

The chain has TRBV24-1 and TRBJ1-2; possible D gene TRBD1, 6 bases. Germline assignment: CDR1 KGHDR and CDR2 SFDVKD. V was shortened by 3 bases and J by 4 bases, with 8 bases between the two germline ends. This CDR3 contains 13 residues. This chain's CDR3 is CATSDRGGYGYTF. The CDR3 DNA reads TGTGCCACCAGTGATAGGGGGGGCTATGGCTACACCTTC.

The chain has TRBV5-1 and TRBJ1-4; D is undetermined. The CDR3 consists of 15 residues. Germline V CDR1 and CDR2: SGHRS, YFSETQ. Trimming removed 0 bases at V and 0 bases at J, with 6 bases between. CDR3 sequence: CASSLEPSTNEKLFF. In DNA form, the CDR3 reads TGCGCCAGCAGCTTGGAGCCCTCAACTAATGAAAAACTGTTTTTT.

The chain uses TRBV6-1 and TRBJ2-2, with 9 bases aligning to TRBD2. The V gene's germline CDR1 is MNHNS and CDR2 SASEGT. V trimming: 1 base; J trimming: 11 bases; junction bases outside the gene matches: 5. The CDR3 is made up of 14 amino acids. The CDR3: CASSEGLAGIELFF. The CDR3, as DNA: TGTGCCAGCAGTGAAGGGCTAGCGGGAATTGAGCTGTTTTTT.

The rearrangement joins TRBV7-9 to TRBJ2-1, with 9 positions matching TRBD1. Trimming cost V 7 bases and J 8 bases; bases outside gene matches: 12. Germline assignment: CDR1 SEHNR and CDR2 FQNEAQ (reference sequence). The CDR3 runs to 15 residues. The CDR3 bases are TGTGCCAGCACCCCCGGGACAGGGTACTTAGATGAGCAGTTCTTC. It encodes CASTPGTGYLDEQFF.

The rearrangement links TRBV5-4 to TRBJ1-2; D is unclear. V was trimmed by 3 bases and J by 4 bases, leaving 10 bases between them. Germline V lookup: CDR1 SGHNT, CDR2 YYREEE (reference sequence). The CDR3 spans 13 residues. The CDR3 loop reads CASSSPEFYGYTF. CDR3 nucleotides: TGTGCCAGCAGCTCCCCAGAATTCTATGGCTACACCTTC.

The chain combines TRBV29-1 with TRBJ1-1; D might be TRBD1 (6 bases). Germline CDR1 SQVTM, CDR2 ANQGSEA. This CDR3 is 14 amino acids long. The V gene lost 3 bases and the J gene lost 4 bases, with 15 bases spanning the gap. In nucleotides, the CDR3 is TGCAGCGTTGAGACACAGGGCGGTGGCACTGAAGCTTTCTTT. This codes for CSVETQGGGTEAFF. The full variable domain, its missing parts supplied by reference TRBV29-1 and TRBJ1-1, is SAVISQKPSRDICQRGTSLTIQCQVDSQVTMMFWYRQQPGQSLTLIATANQGSEATYESGFVIDKFPISRPNLTFSTLTVSNMSPEDSSIYLCSVETQGGGTEAFFGQGTRLTVV.

The chain couples TRBV5-4 to TRBJ1-4; D call uncertain. This CDR3 comprises 15 residues. Trimming stripped 0 bases from V and 0 bases from J, with 6 bases between. Per germline, CDR1 SGHNT and CDR2 YYREEE (reference sequence). CDR3 nucleotide sequence: TGTGCCAGCAGCTTGGGCGCCGCAACTAATGAAAAACTGTTTTTT. Translating gives CASSLGAATNEKLFF.

As for this clone: Other DNA sequences in this specimen translate into the identical CDR3. This sequence joins TRBV29-1 and TRBJ1-1; unclear D gene. From germline, CDR1 is SQVTM and CDR2 ANQGSEA. This CDR3 is 10 amino acids long. With 7 bases removed from V and 0 bases from J, the gap between germline ends came to 3 bases. The CDR3 nucleotides read TGCAGCGGCCTGAACACTGAAGCTTTCTTT. This sequence encodes CSGLNTEAFF.

The chain is built from TRBV6-5 and TRBJ2-7; a weak D match, TRBD1 (5 bases). Germline V lookup: CDR1 MNHEY, CDR2 SVGAGI. Between the trimmed V and J ends, which lost 6 bases and 0 bases, there was a span of 9 bases. The CDR3 sequence is 13 residues long. The CDR3 sequence is CASRLTGSYEQYF. Written as DNA, the CDR3 is TGTGCCAGCAGACTCACAGGCTCCTACGAGCAGTACTTC.

CDR3 bases: TGTGCCAGCAGCGTCGTTAGCGTAGAAAAACTGTTTTTT. Its translation: CASSVVSVEKLFF. The chain couples TRBV5-5 to TRBJ1-4; D remains unclear. Germline values: CDR1 SGHKS, CDR2 YYEKEE (reference sequence). The V gene lost 4 bases and the J gene lost 8 bases, with 12 bases spanning the gap. The CDR3 runs to 13 residues.

The chain links TRBV9 to TRBJ1-2; unclear D gene. The V gene's germline CDR1 is SGDLS and CDR2 YYNGEE. The CDR3 is 13 residues long. V was cut by 0 bases and J by 4 bases, with 7 bases left in between. The CDR3 reads CASSVDGPYGYTF. CDR3 bases: TGTGCCAGCAGCGTAGACGGCCCCTATGGCTACACCTTC.

The chain carries TRBV24-1 and TRBJ1-1, with D perhaps matching TRBD1 (5 bases). V was clipped by 9 bases and J by 1 base, with 26 bases between them. Germline V CDR1 and CDR2: KGHDR, SFDVKD. The CDR3 contains 18 residues. CDR3 nucleotide sequence: TGTGCCACCGGGAAACGCGGACACTGCTTTATTTCGAACACTGAAGCTTTCTTT. It encodes CATGKRGHCFISNTEAFF.

This chain connects TRBV2 to TRBJ2-7; D is unresolved. The CDR3 has 15 amino acids. Trimming pared 2 bases from V and 3 bases from J, leaving 14 bases between. Germline-derived CDR1 and CDR2 are SNHLY and FYNNEI. CDR3 DNA sequence: TGTGCCAGCAGTGAAAGGGTTGGTTGGAGCTACGAGCAGTACTTC. Amino acid sequence: CASSERVGWSYEQYF.